This TCR beta chain was captured in a study of cytomegalovirus exposure and HLA in healthy donors. Study summary: As released early, the data held 85 million to 95 million unique TCRs from HLA-typed donors.

PCR amplification relied on 60 Vbeta primers (plus 13 Jbeta primers). Profiling relied on immunoSEQ multiplex PCR, and the TCRdb table lists in-frame clones only, not all of them. The sample consists of approximately 200,000 clones, about four fifths of them appearing once. In its sample, this clone was seen a few times. Antigen unknown. The germline CDR1 and CDR2 sequences are SEHNR and FQNEAQ (reference sequence). V was pared by 1 base and J by 9 bases, with 5 bases of the junction left unmatched. The CDR3 extends over 13 amino acids. Points from the study as a whole: A later analysis linked 16,951 TCR beta sequences to HLA alleles at 0.05 false discovery rate. Certain indistinguishable V segments, among them TRBV6-2 and TRBV6-3, were excluded. Sequencing had likely introduced a cluster of highly shared sequence variants as an artifact.

The sequence was obtained from a girl aged 5-17 years in good health and CMV-seropositive. The chain has TRBV7-9 and TRBJ1-1, with 7 bases aligning to TRBD1. Material: PBMCs. The CDR3 bases are TGTGCCAGCAGCTTAGTGCAGGGGGAACAAGCTTTCTTT. Translating gives CASSLVQGEQAFF.